These T cell receptor beta chains were read from a single sample in a study of blood T cell repertoires in COVID-19. The assay was immunoSEQ multiplex PCR, and TCRdb's table has in-frame clones only and misses some. The sample contains 90,000 to 140,000 clones, 81% of which appear only once. The sample was peripheral blood. The receptors shown here come from a man older than 75 with acute or convalescent COVID-19. Each CDR3 is given without its conserved first and last residue.

v_gene	j_gene	CDR3aa
TRBV28	TRBJ1-2	ASSLGTGGANYGYT
TRBV24-1	TRBJ2-2	ATSDRNPTGALNTGELF
TRBV24-1	TRBJ1-2	ATSDLSRVYGYT
TRBV6-5	TRBJ1-1	ASSRRTGGYTEAF
TRBV19	TRBJ1-4	ASTLDRGHEKLF
TRBV10-3	TRBJ1-2	ASRDRSFYNYGYT
TRBV11-2	TRBJ2-3	ASSLWGQDTDTQY
TRBV6-1	TRBJ1-4	ASSDGTSNEKLF
TRBV27	TRBJ1-4	ASSLVSGGNEKLF
TRBV19	TRBJ2-1	ASSIQPGTYNEQF
TRBV29-1	TRBJ2-3	SVVSGTDTQY
TRBV5-6	TRBJ2-2	ASSSLRVFFGVGTGELF
TRBV5-6	TRBJ2-1	ASSLAARRDGREQF
TRBV11-2	TRBJ2-5	ASSLEQGAETQY
TRBV7-3	TRBJ2-5	ASSLSGIHQETQY
TRBV28	TRBJ2-1	ASSLSEEHHNEQF
TRBV11-2	TRBJ1-2	ASSAAAGDYGYT
TRBV29-1	TRBJ1-1	SVETDGNTEAF
TRBV5-8	TRBJ2-6	ASSLRAGANVLT
TRBV5-1	TRBJ1-1	ASTLDPEDTEAF
TRBV28	TRBJ1-4	ASNNLRGRGEKLF
TRBV27	TRBJ2-2	ASSPGTSGSTNTGELF
TRBV5-1	TRBJ1-1	ASSLGQMNTEAF
TRBV2	TRBJ1-5	ASSSTGGIQPQH
TRBV18	TRBJ2-1	ASSPYISGTPTTSSYNEQF
TRBV3-1/TRBV3-2	TRBJ2-5	ASSLFGPGGQETQY
TRBV2	TRBJ1-4	ASSGQGARGEKLF
TRBV7-2	TRBJ1-1	ASSYERNTEAF
TRBV29-1	TRBJ2-3	SVEDPRTSGNTDTQY
TRBV27	TRBJ1-2	ASSGQGYGYT
TRBV14	TRBJ1-1	ASSQDLGQVRNTEAF
TRBV28	TRBJ1-6	ASSLVLSTTNSPLH
TRBV18	TRBJ2-1	ASSPISGSFSSYNEQF
TRBV7-2	TRBJ2-7	ASSLGTGVAYEQY